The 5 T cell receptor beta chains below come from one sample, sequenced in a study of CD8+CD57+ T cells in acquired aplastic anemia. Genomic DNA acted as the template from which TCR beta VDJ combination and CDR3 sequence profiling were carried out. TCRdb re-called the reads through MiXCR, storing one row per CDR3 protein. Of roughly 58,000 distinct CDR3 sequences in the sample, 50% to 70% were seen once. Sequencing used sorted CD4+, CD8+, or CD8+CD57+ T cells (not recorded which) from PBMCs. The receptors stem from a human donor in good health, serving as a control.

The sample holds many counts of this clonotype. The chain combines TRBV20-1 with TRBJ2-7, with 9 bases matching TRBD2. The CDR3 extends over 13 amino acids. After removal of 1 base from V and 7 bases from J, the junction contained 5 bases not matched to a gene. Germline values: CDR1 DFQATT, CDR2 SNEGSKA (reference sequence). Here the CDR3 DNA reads TGCAGTGCTAGAGTAGCGGGAGTGGGGGAGCAGTACTTC. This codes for CSARVAGVGEQYF.

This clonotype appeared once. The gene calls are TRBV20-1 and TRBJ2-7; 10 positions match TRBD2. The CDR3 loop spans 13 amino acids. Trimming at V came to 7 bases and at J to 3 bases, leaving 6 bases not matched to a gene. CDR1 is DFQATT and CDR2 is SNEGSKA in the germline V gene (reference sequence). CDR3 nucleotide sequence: TGCAGTGAGAAGGGACTAGCGCACTACGAGCAGTACTTC. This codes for CSEKGLAHYEQYF.

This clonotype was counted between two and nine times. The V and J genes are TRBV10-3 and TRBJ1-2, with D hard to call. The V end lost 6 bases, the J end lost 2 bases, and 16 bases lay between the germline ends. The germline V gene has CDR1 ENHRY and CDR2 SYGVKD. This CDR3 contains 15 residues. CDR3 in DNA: TGTGCCATCAGCGCCAGTTATGACGCAAACTATGGCTACACCTTC. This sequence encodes CAISASYDANYGYTF.

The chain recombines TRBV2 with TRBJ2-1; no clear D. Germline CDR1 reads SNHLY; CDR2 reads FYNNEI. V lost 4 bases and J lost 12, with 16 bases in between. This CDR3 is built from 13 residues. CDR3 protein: CASSGEHTDTQFF. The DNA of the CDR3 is TGTGCCAGCAGTGGAGAACACACAGATACGCAGTTCTTC.

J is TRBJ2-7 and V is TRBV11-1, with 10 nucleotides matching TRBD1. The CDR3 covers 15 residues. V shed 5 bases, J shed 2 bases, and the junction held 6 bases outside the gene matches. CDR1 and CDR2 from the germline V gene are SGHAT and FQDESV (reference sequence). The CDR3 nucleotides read TGTGCCAGCAGCCCATGGACAGGGGGAACCTACGAGCAGTACTTC. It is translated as CASSPWTGGTYEQYF.